At least ten counts were recorded for the clone carrying this T cell receptor beta chain. The antigen is not known. From germline, CDR1 is SGHRS and CDR2 YFSETQ. J lost 3 bases, V lost 5 bases, and 9 bases had no gene match. This CDR3 has 15 residues. This sample stems from a study of early T cells in non-severe SARS-CoV-2 infection. Study context: Chains were not paired, and sequencing was done on bulk RNA from unsorted whole blood. Overall study results and limits: Private and CD4 specificities were missed by VDJdb matching, which favored anti-spike CD8 responses.

The library protocol tagged individual cDNA molecules with unique molecular identifiers. TCRdb re-called the 5' RACE reads through MiXCR, storing one row per CDR3 protein. This sample yields tens of thousands of distinct CDR3 sequences, of which under 7% are seen a single time; approximately 3% belongs to the top ten. The material was whole blood, obtained at baseline. The rearrangement joins TRBV5-1 to TRBJ2-5; 8 bases line up with TRBD2. The TCR was taken from an adult who was a healthcare worker with PCR-confirmed SARS-CoV-2 infection or an uninfected control (not recorded which). The CDR3 bases are TGCGCCAGCAGGGAGCGGGGGACTCCCGAAGAGACCCAGTACTTC. It translates to CASRERGTPEETQYF.